Shown below are 30 T cell receptor beta chains from a single sample sequenced in a study of blood T cell repertoires in COVID-19. Sequencing was performed with immunoSEQ multiplex PCR; in TCRdb, only in-frame clones are kept and a portion is missing. The table includes around 190,000 clones, 75% to 85% detected once. Sequenced: peripheral blood. Receptors were obtained from a middle-aged woman with COVID-19, enrolled during active disease.

The chain carries TRBV28 and TRBJ2-7; 11 bases line up with TRBD2. V trimming: 5 bases; J trimming: 2 bases; junction bases outside the gene matches: 8. Germline V CDR1 and CDR2: MDHEN, SYDVKM. This CDR3 spans 16 amino acids. CDR3 nucleotide sequence: TGTGCCAGCAGTCGTTTGGTAGCGGGAGGGCCCTACGAGCAGTACTTC. As protein: CASSRLVAGGPYEQYF. Variable domain in full (rest from reference TRBV28 and TRBJ2-7): DVKVTQSSRYLVKRTGEKVFLECVQDMDHENMFWYRQDPGLGLRLIYFSYDVKMKEKGDIPEGYSVSREKKERFSLILESASTNQTSMYLCASSRLVAGGPYEQYFGPGTRLTVT.

The chain uses TRBV5-6 and TRBJ2-7; unclear D gene. With 4 bases removed from V and 4 bases from J, the gap between germline ends came to 18 bases. Germline V gene data show CDR1 as SGHDT and CDR2 as YYEEEE. The CDR3 extends over 15 amino acids. CDR3 loop: CASSPRPRIGYEQYF. The CDR3 DNA follows: TGTGCCAGCAGCCCGCGGCCGCGAATTGGTTACGAGCAGTACTTC.

The V and J genes are TRBV9 and TRBJ2-5, with D tentatively TRBD1 (6 bases). This CDR3 comprises 15 residues. V was pared by 3 bases and J by 5 bases, with 17 bases between. Germline V lookup: CDR1 SGDLS, CDR2 YYNGEE. Here the CDR3 reads CASSENRVIGETQYF. CDR3 bases: TGTGCCAGCAGCGAGAACAGGGTGATAGGGGAGACCCAGTACTTC.

The chain employs TRBV19 and TRBJ2-7; TRBD1 agrees at 7 bases. CDR3 size: 13 residues. Per the germline V gene, CDR1 is LNHDA and CDR2 is SQIVND (reference sequence). The V gene end was trimmed by 5 bases and the J gene end by 6 bases; junction bases not matched to a gene: 7. The CDR3 nucleotides are TGTGCCAGTAGTCCTCGGGGACAGCGCGAGCAGTACGTC. Translation gives CASSPRGQREQYV.

This clone was seen a few times. The rearrangement uses TRBV6-2 or TRBV6-3 and TRBJ2-3; TRBD2 agrees at 10 bases. There are 15 residues in the CDR3. The ends lost 2 bases at V and 5 bases at J; junction bases unmatched: 4. Looked up from germline, CDR1 is MNHEY and CDR2 is SVGEGT. The CDR3: CASSYGTSARDTQYF. For the CDR3, the DNA is TGTGCCAGCAGTTACGGGACTAGCGCCCGAGATACGCAGTATTTT.

CDR3 amino acids: CAWSYRYGDTGELFF. The CDR3 DNA reads TGTGCCTGGAGTTACAGGTATGGGGACACCGGGGAGCTGTTTTTT. V and J are TRBV30 and TRBJ2-2; D might be TRBD1 (5 bases). The length of the CDR3 is 15 residues. Trimming removed 2 bases at V and 3 bases at J, with 13 bases between. Germline assignment: CDR1 GTSNPN and CDR2 SVGIG (reference sequence). The whole variable domain, remainder taken from reference TRBV30 and TRBJ2-2, is SQTIHQWPATLVQPVGSPLSLECTVEGTSNPNLYWYRQAAGRGLQLLFYSVGIGQISSEVPQNLSASRPQDRQFILSSKKLLLSDSGFYLCAWSYRYGDTGELFFGEGSRLTVL.

The rearrangement joins TRBV19 to TRBJ2-3; 9 bases match TRBD2. The V gene's germline CDR1 is LNHDA and CDR2 SQIVND (reference sequence). V shed 2 bases and J 5 bases; nucleotides not matched to a gene: 8. The CDR3 sequence is 16 residues long. CDR3: CASSIWREGRGDTQYF. The CDR3 bases are TGTGCCAGTAGTATATGGCGGGAGGGCCGAGGAGATACGCAGTATTTT.

About this clone itself: This specimen includes other DNA sequences encoding the same CDR3. The chain recombines TRBV11-2 with TRBJ2-1; 7 nucleotides align to TRBD2. V shed 3 bases, J shed 0 bases, and the junction held 2 bases outside the gene matches. The CDR3 contains 15 residues. Germline V gives CDR1 SGHAT, CDR2 FQNNGV. The CDR3 here is CASSLGGGSYNEQFF. The CDR3, as DNA: TGTGCCAGCAGCTTGGGGGGGGGCTCCTACAATGAGCAGTTCTTC.

The gene calls are TRBV28 and TRBJ1-2; no clear D. V shed 5 bases and J shed 2 bases, with 9 bases lying between them. Germline V lookup: CDR1 MDHEN, CDR2 SYDVKM. This CDR3 has 13 amino acids. CDR3: CASSLTVNYGYTF. DNA of the CDR3: TGTGCCAGCAGTCTCACAGTGAACTATGGCTACACCTTC.

J is TRBJ2-3 and V is TRBV6-5, with 10 bases aligning to TRBD2. This CDR3 comprises 15 residues. Germline loops: CDR1 MNHEY, CDR2 SVGAGI. Losses at the gene ends were 7 bases for V and 1 base for J; bases not matched to a gene: 5. The CDR3 spells CASTEGLAGTDTQYF. The CDR3 DNA follows: TGTGCCAGCACCGAAGGACTAGCGGGCACAGATACGCAGTATTTT.

The DNA for the CDR3 is TGTGCCAGCTCACAGTCCGTAGTGAACACTGAAGCTTTCTTT. Protein: CASSQSVVNTEAFF. This sequence joins TRBV18 and TRBJ1-1; no firm D call. CDR3 size: 14 residues. Germline assignment: CDR1 KGHSH and CDR2 LQKENI. The V gene lost 4 bases and the J gene lost 0 bases, with 9 bases spanning the gap.

This clone was counted only a few times. The chain employs TRBV11-2 and TRBJ1-1; 9 bases match TRBD1. Germline V gives CDR1 SGHAT, CDR2 FQNNGV. Trimming at V came to 2 bases and at J to 12 bases, leaving 7 bases not matched to a gene. The CDR3 spans 13 residues. The CDR3 region is CASSLSGDRGSFF. CDR3 DNA sequence: TGTGCCAGCAGCTTATCGGGCGACAGGGGGTCTTTCTTT.

This clone was observed a handful of times. V and J are TRBV6-5 and TRBJ1-2; 9 bases are a match to TRBD1. This CDR3 spans 13 amino acids. J lost 7 bases, V lost 8 bases, and 8 bases had no gene match. Germline CDR1 reads MNHEY; CDR2 reads SVGAGI. The CDR3 sequence is CASGAGTGPGYTF. In nucleotides, the CDR3 is TGTGCCAGCGGCGCCGGGACAGGGCCTGGCTACACCTTC.

The CDR3 here is CASSEPGTGFDEQFF. In DNA form, the CDR3 reads TGTGCCAGCAGCGAACCCGGGACAGGGTTCGATGAGCAGTTCTTC. V is TRBV9 and J is TRBJ2-1, with 9 bases that match TRBD1. The J segment lost 8 bases and the V segment lost 3 bases, leaving 9 bases of the junction unmatched. CDR3 length equals 15 residues. The germline CDR1 and CDR2 sequences are SGDLS and YYNGEE.

V is TRBV27 and J is TRBJ1-1; D possibly corresponds to TRBD1 (5 bases). This CDR3 region has 13 residues. Germline values: CDR1 MNHEY, CDR2 SMNVEV (reference sequence). V shed 3 bases and J shed 8 bases, with 13 bases lying between them. CDR3 sequence (DNA): TGTGCCAGCAGTTTGGGGCTGCAGTTCGAAGCTTTCTTT. It is translated as CASSLGLQFEAFF.

This chain uses TRBV25-1 with TRBJ2-1; 9 nucleotides align to TRBD2. The J segment lost 0 bases and the V segment lost 7 bases, leaving 4 bases of the junction unmatched. Per the germline V gene, CDR1 is MGHDK and CDR2 is SYGVNS. The CDR3 sequence is 15 residues long. The CDR3 region is CASTGSGGSYNEQFF. CDR3 nucleotide sequence: TGTGCCAGCACTGGTAGCGGGGGCTCCTACAATGAGCAGTTCTTC.

This chain connects TRBV11-3 to TRBJ2-7; D call uncertain. Germline V gene data show CDR1 as SGHNT and CDR2 as YENEEA. V dropped 5 bases and J dropped 4 bases, with 9 bases sitting between them. This CDR3 has 12 residues. The CDR3 protein is CASSPNGYEQYF. Written as DNA, the CDR3 is TGTGCCAGCAGCCCTAACGGGTACGAGCAGTACTTC.

The chain employs TRBV28 and TRBJ1-2; tentatively, D is TRBD1 (5 bases). Between the trimmed V and J ends, which lost 7 bases and 3 bases, there was a span of 15 bases. The CDR3 sequence is 14 residues long. Germline CDR1 is MDHEN and CDR2 is SYDVKM. CDR3 nucleotides: TGTGCCAGCACTTCAGGGCTCGAGGACTATGGCTACACCTTC. This translates into CASTSGLEDYGYTF.

In its sample, this clone was seen once. The genes are TRBV7-3 and TRBJ1-2; D remains unclear. V gave up 2 bases and J gave up 2 bases, with 15 bases separating them. The germline gives CDR1 SGHTA, CDR2 FQGTGA. This CDR3 contains 16 residues. The CDR3 here is CASSLYGGPKNYGYTF. CDR3 bases: TGTGCCAGCAGCTTATACGGCGGGCCGAAAAACTATGGCTACACCTTC.

The J gene is TRBJ2-3, the V gene TRBV4-1; unclear D gene. Trimming removed 1 base from V and 6 bases from J, with 11 bases in between. Germline V lookup: CDR1 MGHRA, CDR2 YSYEKL. This CDR3 is 14 amino acids long. The CDR3 region is CASSQGAGWDTQYF. DNA for the CDR3: TGCGCCAGCAGCCAAGGGGCCGGTTGGGATACGCAGTATTTT.

Remarks on this clone: Relative to the germline gene, one junction end is altered; a read error may explain this. J is TRBJ2-3 and V is TRBV7-7; possibly TRBD2 for D (6 bases). In germline, CDR1 is SSHAT, CDR2 FNYEAQ (reference sequence). The CDR3 has 16 residues. Written as DNA, the CDR3 is TGTGCTAGCAGCCCTAGTCCGCGGGGAAGCACAGATACGCAGTATTTT. It codes for CASSPSPRGSTDTQYF.

This clone was detected many times. The V call is TRBV7-5, the J call TRBJ2-7; no check of the table's D call, TRBD1, against the DNA was made. TRBV7-5 is classified as a pseudogene. CDR3 size: 13 residues. CDR3 in DNA: TGTGTCAGAAGCTCAGGGTCCGATAACGAGCAGTACGTC. The encoded protein is CVRSSGSDNEQYV.

The V gene is TRBV3-1 (or the pseudogene TRBV3-2), the J gene TRBJ1-4, with D perhaps matching TRBD1 (5 bases). Germline V gene sequence: CDR1 LGHDT, CDR2 YNNKEL (reference sequence). The V and J ends lost 6 bases and 5 bases respectively, with 13 bases between them. The CDR3 runs to 14 residues. The CDR3 DNA reads as TGTGCCAGCAGTGCGAATACAGGCAATGAAAAACTGTTTTTT. Its translation is CASSANTGNEKLFF.

This rearrangement joins TRBV18 to TRBJ1-2; 8 positions agree with TRBD1. This CDR3 contains 14 residues. V shed 5 bases and J 6 bases; nucleotides not matched to a gene: 8. Germline V lookup: CDR1 KGHSH, CDR2 LQKENI. CDR3 DNA: TGTGCCAGCTCAAAGGGACAGGCGGGAGATGGCTACACCTTC. The encoded protein is CASSKGQAGDGYTF.

In its sample, this clone was seen once. The gene calls are TRBV19 and TRBJ2-1; 7 nucleotides line up with TRBD1. This CDR3 region has 12 residues. CDR1 LNHDA and CDR2 SQIVND come from the germline V gene (reference sequence). V dropped 4 bases and J dropped 7; count of bases not matched to a gene: 1. The chain's CDR3 is CASSRTGNEQFF. The CDR3 DNA reads as TGTGCCAGTAGTAGGACAGGTAATGAGCAGTTCTTC.

This chain joins TRBV7-9 and TRBJ1-2; D may be TRBD1 (6 bases). CDR3 length: 12 amino acids. Germline-derived CDR1 and CDR2 are SEHNR and FQNEAQ (reference sequence). V lost 5 bases to trimming and J lost 4 bases, with 8 bases between them. CDR3 coding DNA: TGTGCCAGCAGCCCGGACAGCTATGGCTACACCTTC. Translating it yields CASSPDSYGYTF.

This clone has only one observation. As DNA, the CDR3 is TGCGCCAGCAGCGGGACAGCAGCGTTTGGCTACACCTTC. Encoded protein: CASSGTAAFGYTF. The rearrangement uses TRBV4-1 and TRBJ1-2, with 7 bases aligning to TRBD1. The CDR3 totals 13 residues. Trimming removed 5 bases from V and 7 bases from J; junction bases left unmatched: 7. CDR1 and CDR2 (germline): MGHRA, YSYEKL.

J is TRBJ2-6 and V is TRBV4-1; 7 bases line up with TRBD1. Germline trimming cut 0 bases from V and 0 bases from J; bases unmatched to any gene: 8. Germline V gene data show CDR1 as MGHRA and CDR2 as YSYEKL. The CDR3 is made up of 19 amino acids. In nucleotides, the CDR3 is TGCGCCAGCAGCCAAGATACCTCAGGGGGAAACTCTGGGGCCAACGTCCTGACTTTC. This translates into CASSQDTSGGNSGANVLTF.

V is TRBV19 and J is TRBJ1-1; D might be TRBD1 (6 bases). Looked up from germline, CDR1 is LNHDA and CDR2 is SQIVND (reference sequence). V shed 5 bases and J shed 1 base, with 14 bases lying between them. There are 15 residues in the CDR3. In nucleotides, the CDR3 is TGTGCCAGTAGTCTCACCTCGGACAGGAACACTGAAGCTTTCTTT. Amino acid sequence: CASSLTSDRNTEAFF.

The chain is built from TRBV19 and TRBJ1-5; 8 bases line up with TRBD1. This CDR3 region has 15 residues. Germline CDR1 LNHDA, CDR2 SQIVND (reference sequence). J gave up 2 bases and V 4 bases, and 4 bases lay outside the gene matches. This CDR3 is CASSTPGQGNQPQHF. The CDR3 nucleotides read TGTGCCAGTAGTACGCCGGGACAGGGCAATCAGCCCCAGCATTTT.